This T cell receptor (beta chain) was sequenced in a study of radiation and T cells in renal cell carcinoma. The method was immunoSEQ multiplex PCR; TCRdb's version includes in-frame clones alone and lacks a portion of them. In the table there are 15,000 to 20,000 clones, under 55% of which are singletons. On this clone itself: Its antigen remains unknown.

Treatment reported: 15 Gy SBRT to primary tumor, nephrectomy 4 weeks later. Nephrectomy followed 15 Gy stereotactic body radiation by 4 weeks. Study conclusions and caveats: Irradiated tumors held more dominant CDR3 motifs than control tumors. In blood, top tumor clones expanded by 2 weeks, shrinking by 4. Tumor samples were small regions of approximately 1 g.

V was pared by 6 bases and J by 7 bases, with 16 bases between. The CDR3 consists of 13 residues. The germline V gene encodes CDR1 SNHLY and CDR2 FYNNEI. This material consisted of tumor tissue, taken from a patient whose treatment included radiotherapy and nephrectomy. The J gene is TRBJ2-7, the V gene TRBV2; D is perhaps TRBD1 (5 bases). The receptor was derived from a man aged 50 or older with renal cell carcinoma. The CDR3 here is CASRVGRSREQYF. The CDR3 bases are TGTGCCAGCAGAGTGGGGCGCTCCCGGGAGCAGTACTTC.